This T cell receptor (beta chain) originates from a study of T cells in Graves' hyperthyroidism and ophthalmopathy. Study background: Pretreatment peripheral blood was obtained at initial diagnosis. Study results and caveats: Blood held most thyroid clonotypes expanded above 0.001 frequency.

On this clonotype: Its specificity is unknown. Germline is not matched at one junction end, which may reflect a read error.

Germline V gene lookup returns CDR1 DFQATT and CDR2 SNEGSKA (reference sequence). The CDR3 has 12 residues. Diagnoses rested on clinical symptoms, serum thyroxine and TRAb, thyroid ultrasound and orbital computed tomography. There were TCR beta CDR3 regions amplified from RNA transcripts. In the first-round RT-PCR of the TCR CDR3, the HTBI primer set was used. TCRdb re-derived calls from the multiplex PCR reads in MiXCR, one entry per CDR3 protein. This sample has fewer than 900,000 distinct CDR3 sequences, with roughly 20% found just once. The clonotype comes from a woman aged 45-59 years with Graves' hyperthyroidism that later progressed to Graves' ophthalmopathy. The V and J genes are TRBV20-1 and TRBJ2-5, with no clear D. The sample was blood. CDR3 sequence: CSAHPDQETQYF. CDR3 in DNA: TGCAGTGCCCACCCGGACCAGGAGACCCAGTACTTC.